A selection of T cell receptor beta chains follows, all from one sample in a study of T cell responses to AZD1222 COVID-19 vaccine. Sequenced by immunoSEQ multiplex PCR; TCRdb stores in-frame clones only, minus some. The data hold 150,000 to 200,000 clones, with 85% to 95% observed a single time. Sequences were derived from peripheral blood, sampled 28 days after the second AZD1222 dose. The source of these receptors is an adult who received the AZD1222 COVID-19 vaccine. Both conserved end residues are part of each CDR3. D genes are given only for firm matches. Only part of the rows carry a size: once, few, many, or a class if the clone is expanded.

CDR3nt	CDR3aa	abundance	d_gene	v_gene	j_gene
TGTGCCAGCAGCTTAGGACTAGCAGAGAGCTCCTACAATGAGCAGTTCTTC	CASSLGLAESSYNEQFF	NA	TRBD2	TRBV5-4	TRBJ2-1
TGTGCCAGCAGTCCTCGACCGGGGGGTGAGCAGTTCTTC	CASSPRPGGEQFF	NA	TRBD2	TRBV12-3/TRBV12-4	TRBJ2-1
TGTGCCAGCAGCCTGGGGACAACCGACCTGTTCTTC	CASSLGTTDLFF	NA	NA	TRBV3-1/TRBV3-2	TRBJ2-1
TGTGCCAGCTCACTGAGACTAGCGGAGAGCACAGATACGCAGTATTTT	CASSLRLAESTDTQYF	NA	TRBD2	TRBV18	TRBJ2-3
TGTGCCAGCAGCGTAGCCGTTACTAGCACGGAGTTCTTC	CASSVAVTSTEFF	NA	NA	TRBV9	TRBJ2-1
TGTGCCAGCAGCTTAGCGGGTGGTCGGGAATCCTACGAGCAGTACTTC	CASSLAGGRESYEQYF	NA	NA	TRBV7-9	TRBJ2-7
TGCAGTGCTAGTCTAAACTACGAGCAGTACTTC	CSASLNYEQYF	once	NA	TRBV20-1	TRBJ2-7
TGTGCCAGCTCAAAATTTGGGACTAGCGGCTCCTACGAGCAGTACTTC	CASSKFGTSGSYEQYF	NA	TRBD2	TRBV5-4	TRBJ2-7
TGTGCCAGCAGCGTAGGGGACTTATTTGATACGCAGTATTTT	CASSVGDLFDTQYF	NA	NA	TRBV9	TRBJ2-3
TGCGCCAGCAGCCAAGCTACAGACTCCTACAATGAGCAGTTCTTC	CASSQATDSYNEQFF	NA	NA	TRBV4-3	TRBJ2-1
TGTGCCAGCAGCAAGGACAGGGAAGGGCCTAGCGGGATACAAGAGACCCAGTACTTC	CASSKDREGPSGIQETQYF	NA	NA	TRBV21-1	TRBJ2-5
TGTGCCAGCAGCCCTAGCCGCGGCGGGGACACTGAAGCTTTCTTT	CASSPSRGGDTEAFF	NA	NA	TRBV4-2	TRBJ1-1
TGTGCCAGCAGCTTAGGCGGGACAGCTAATTCACCCCTCCACTTT	CASSLGGTANSPLHF	once	TRBD1	TRBV5-4	TRBJ1-6
TGTGCCAGCAGCTTGGTTATAAACTATGGCTACACCTTC	CASSLVINYGYTF	NA	NA	TRBV5-8	TRBJ1-2
TGTGCCAGCAGGGATCCCGGTCTGAACACTGAAGCTTTCTTT	CASRDPGLNTEAFF	NA	NA	TRBV28	TRBJ1-1
TGTGCCATCAGTGAGTCAAACGGTCAGCCCCAGCATTTT	CAISESNGQPQHF	NA	NA	TRBV10-3	TRBJ1-5
TGTGCCAGCTCACCAGGGGGCGAAAACATTCAGTACTTC	CASSPGGENIQYF	NA	NA	TRBV18	TRBJ2-4